A single sample is the source of the 30 T cell receptor beta chains below, sequenced in a study of cytomegalovirus exposure and HLA in healthy donors (dated by TCRdb to 2017 to 2019). Libraries were prepared through the immunoSEQ multiplex PCR assay. For the multiplex PCR, a mixture combining 60 forward primers for TCR Vbeta segments and 13 reverse primers for TCR Jbeta segments was used. Sourced from immuneACCESS, this table was stored by TCRdb with only in-frame sequences that have V and J called. A share of the clones is absent; for the studies checked, an unresolved V gene accounts for under half, and the remainder has no known explanation. This sample holds about 140,000 clones; around 75% were observed only once. Over 3% of the sample is in the top ten clones. The source material was PBMCs. All receptors derive from a male donor in good health and CMV-seronegative.

The genes are TRBV7-9 and TRBJ1-2; perhaps TRBD1 as D (6 bases). The CDR3 is made up of 15 amino acids. Germline V gene sequence: CDR1 SEHNR, CDR2 FQNEAQ (reference sequence). V lost 6 bases and J lost 0, with 14 bases in between. The CDR3 protein is CASRPDSTSNYGYTF. The CDR3 bases are TGTGCCAGCAGACCGGACAGTACCTCTAACTATGGCTACACCTTC.

This clone was detected once. For the CDR3, the DNA is TGTGCCAGCAGCTTGTTGGGGGCTGGGGGCGGGCTCTCCTACGAGCAGTACTTC. Translating it yields CASSLLGAGGGLSYEQYF. The V and J genes are TRBV5-6 and TRBJ2-7, with a possible D match to TRBD1 (6 bases). The length of the CDR3 is 18 residues. In germline, CDR1 is SGHDT, CDR2 YYEEEE. V was trimmed by 1 base and J by 0 bases, leaving 20 bases between them.

In this sample, this clone turned up once. This chain uses TRBV9 with TRBJ2-1; a weak D match, TRBD2 (7 bases). Trimming removed 7 bases at V and 11 bases at J, with 19 bases between. The CDR3 sequence is 13 residues long. CDR1 is SGDLS, CDR2 YYNGEE, per germline. CDR3: CASRGAGENKQFF. DNA of the CDR3: TGTGCCAGCCGGGGGGCTGGGGAAAATAAGCAGTTCTTC.

This chain connects TRBV6-5 to TRBJ2-1; D call uncertain. Germline assignment: CDR1 MNHEY and CDR2 SVGAGI. Trimming left V 6 bases short and J 5 bases short, with 17 bases between. The CDR3 has 15 amino acids. The DNA of the CDR3 is TGTGCCAGCAGGTTGACTCCTCAAGCAAACAATGAGCAGTTCTTC. Translating it yields CASRLTPQANNEQFF.

This chain connects TRBV4-3 to TRBJ2-1; 7 bases agree with TRBD2. The length of the CDR3 is 13 residues. The germline gives CDR1 LGHNA, CDR2 YSLEER. Trimming removed 4 bases from V and 9 bases from J; junction bases left unmatched: 6. CDR3: CASSPKGGLEQFF. The CDR3 DNA follows: TGCGCCAGCAGCCCGAAGGGAGGGCTTGAGCAGTTCTTC.

The chain has TRBV2 and TRBJ1-5; 7 nucleotides match TRBD1. The CDR3 is made up of 14 amino acids. Germline V gene lookup returns CDR1 SNHLY and CDR2 FYNNEI. Unmatched junction bases numbered 7, after V lost 6 bases and J lost 5 bases. Here the CDR3 reads CASRGDRGYQPQHF. Written as DNA, the CDR3 is TGTGCCAGCAGGGGGGACAGAGGGTATCAGCCCCAGCATTTT.

As for this clone: Relative to the germline gene, one junction end is altered; a read error may explain this. The chain recombines TRBV7-9 with TRBJ1-1, with 9 bases fitting TRBD1. The CDR3 runs 12 residues. Germline V gene lookup returns CDR1 SEHNR and CDR2 FQNEAQ (reference sequence). CDR3 in amino acids: CSSTSLTGGAFF. DNA of the CDR3: TGTTCCAGCACGTCTTTGACAGGGGGAGCTTTCTTT.

V usage is TRBV30 and J usage is TRBJ2-7; 9 nucleotides match TRBD2. From germline, CDR1 is GTSNPN and CDR2 SVGIG (reference sequence). The CDR3 has 14 residues. Trimming cost V 2 bases and J 13 bases; bases outside gene matches: 15. CDR3 residues: CAWSPRGWAGGPYF. In DNA form, the CDR3 reads TGTGCCTGGAGTCCCAGGGGGTGGGCGGGAGGGCCCTACTTC.

The CDR3 protein is CASSIDRGLYGYTF. The CDR3 region has the DNA TGTGCCAGTAGTATAGACAGGGGGCTCTATGGCTACACCTTC. The V gene is TRBV19, the J gene TRBJ1-2; 8 nucleotides align to TRBD1. V was clipped by 0 bases and J by 4 bases; unmatched bases: 1. CDR3 size: 14 residues. Germline CDR1 LNHDA, CDR2 SQIVND (reference sequence).

This clone was counted many times. This chain connects TRBV6-4 to TRBJ2-3; 8 bases agree with TRBD2. This CDR3 spans 15 amino acids. Germline V gives CDR1 MRHNA, CDR2 SNTAGT. Trimming took 0 bases from V and 1 from J; bases not matched to a gene: 0. The CDR3 DNA sequence: TGTGCCAGCAGTGACTCGCGGGGGGGCACAGATACGCAGTATTTT. Its protein product is CASSDSRGGTDTQYF.

V and J are TRBV7-7 and TRBJ2-5; possibly TRBD2 for D (6 bases). The CDR3 extends over 15 amino acids. The ends were cut back, 5 bases at V and 4 bases at J, with 17 bases in the middle. Germline-derived CDR1 and CDR2 are SSHAT and FNYEAQ (reference sequence). The CDR3 bases are TGTGCCAGCAGCCCTCTCGGGGCGCGGGGAGAGACCCAGTACTTC. It yields the protein CASSPLGARGETQYF.

On this clone itself: One junction end does not reproduce the germline sequence, and a read error may be involved. Additional DNA sequences in this sample encode the identical CDR3. The rearrangement uses TRBV28 and TRBJ2-7, with 9 bases identical to TRBD1. The CDR3 consists of 13 residues. CDR1 is MDHEN, CDR2 SYDVKM, per germline. CDR3 in DNA: TGCGCCAGCAGCCCCGGACAGGGGCCCGAGCAGTACTTC. This gives the protein CASSPGQGPEQYF.

This rearrangement joins TRBV15 to TRBJ2-7, with 10 bases matching TRBD1. Losses at the gene ends were 10 bases for V and 7 bases for J; bases not matched to a gene: 13. Germline V gene data show CDR1 as LNHNV and CDR2 as YYDKDF (reference sequence). The CDR3 covers 14 residues. The CDR3 coding sequence is TGTGCCATCCAGGGGGACAGGGGTTCTCGGGAGCAGTACTTC. Amino acid sequence: CAIQGDRGSREQYF.

This rearrangement joins TRBV6-5 to TRBJ1-1; the match to TRBD1 covers 7 bases. Per the germline V gene, CDR1 is MNHEY and CDR2 is SVGAGI. With V trimmed by 2 bases and J by 7 bases, 4 bases remained unmatched. This CDR3 comprises 13 residues. Here the CDR3 DNA reads TGTGCCAGCAGTTACGTGGGGGACAGTGAAGCTTTCTTT. Amino acids: CASSYVGDSEAFF.

V usage is TRBV27 and J usage is TRBJ2-5; tentatively, D is TRBD2 (6 bases). V lost 6 bases to trimming and J lost 6 bases, with 17 bases between them. Germline V gives CDR1 MNHEY, CDR2 SMNVEV (reference sequence). The CDR3 totals 14 residues. CDR3 sequence (DNA): TGTGCCAGCAGACCGGAGGGAAATATCAAGACCCAGTACTTC. Protein: CASRPEGNIKTQYF.

The J gene is TRBJ2-1, the V gene TRBV6-1; 11 bases are shared with TRBD1. The germline V gene encodes CDR1 MNHNS and CDR2 SASEGT. Trimming removed 4 bases from V and 8 bases from J; junction bases left unmatched: 10. The CDR3 is made up of 16 amino acids. DNA for the CDR3: TGTGCCAGCAGTGCGGGGACAGGGGGTGGGTGGGATGAGCAGTTCTTC. Translation: CASSAGTGGGWDEQFF.

The rearrangement joins TRBV18 to TRBJ2-7; 9 bases align to TRBD1. CDR3 size: 15 residues. V was clipped by 3 bases and J by 3 bases; unmatched bases: 6. Germline loops: CDR1 KGHSH, CDR2 LQKENI. CDR3 in DNA: TGTGCCAGCTCACCTGGACAGGGGATTTTCTACGAGCAGTACTTC. Its translation is CASSPGQGIFYEQYF. Drawing the rest from reference TRBV18 and TRBJ2-7, the complete variable domain is NAGVMQNPRHLVRRRGQEARLRCSPMKGHSHVYWYRQLPEEGLKFMVYLQKENIIDESGMPKERFSAEFPKEGPSILRIQQVVRGDSAAYFCASSPGQGIFYEQYFGPGTRLTVT.

The chain joins TRBV5-1 to TRBJ2-5, with 7 bases identical to TRBD1. Germline values: CDR1 SGHRS, CDR2 YFSETQ. CDR3 length: 15 amino acids. Unmatched junction bases numbered 13, after V lost 7 bases and J lost 4 bases. DNA for the CDR3: TGCGCCAGCTGCTGGATGGGACAGCTCTTAGAGACCCAGTACTTC. It codes for CASCWMGQLLETQYF. The full variable domain, with the rest looked up from reference TRBV5-1 and TRBJ2-5, is KAGVTQTPRYLIKTRGQQVTLSCSPISGHRSVSWYQQTPGQGLQFLFEYFSETQRNKGNFPGRFSGRQFSNSRSEMNVSTLELGDSALYLCASCWMGQLLETQYFGPGTRLLVL.

The chain carries TRBV18 and TRBJ1-6; D might be TRBD1 (5 bases). The V gene's germline CDR1 is KGHSH and CDR2 LQKENI. V lost 3 bases, J lost 10 bases, and 13 bases lay in between. This CDR3 spans 14 amino acids. The CDR3 sequence is CASSPGGVGSPLHF. The CDR3 coding sequence is TGTGCCAGCTCACCGGGAGGGGTCGGGTCACCCCTCCACTTT.

The chain recombines TRBV19 with TRBJ2-3, with D hard to call. From germline, CDR1 is LNHDA and CDR2 SQIVND (reference sequence). This CDR3 is built from 15 residues. V dropped 3 bases and J dropped 6 bases, with 16 bases sitting between them. Here the CDR3 DNA reads TGTGCCAGTAGTATTGAACGAGCAGGCCAGGATACGCAGTATTTT. It yields the protein CASSIERAGQDTQYF.

DNA of the CDR3: TGTGCCAGCTCACCAACCACATACTACAATGAGCAGTTCTTC. Translating it yields CASSPTTYYNEQFF. The chain joins TRBV18 to TRBJ2-1, with unresolved D. Trimming left V 2 bases short and J 3 bases short, with 8 bases between. The CDR3 loop spans 14 amino acids. Per germline, CDR1 KGHSH and CDR2 LQKENI.

The chain recombines TRBV11-2 with TRBJ2-7, with 10 bases fitting TRBD1. J lost 6 bases, V lost 4 bases, and 0 bases had no gene match. In germline, CDR1 is SGHAT, CDR2 FQNNGV. The CDR3 length is 12 residues. CDR3 protein: CASSWDRGEQYF. CDR3 nucleotide sequence: TGTGCCAGCAGCTGGGACAGGGGCGAGCAGTACTTC. The variable domain in full, with the rest retrieved from reference TRBV11-2 and TRBJ2-7, is EAGVAQSPRYKIIEKRQSVAFWCNPISGHATLYWYQQILGQGPKLLIQFQNNGVVDDSQLPKDRFSAERLKGVDSTLKIQPAKLEDSAVYLCASSWDRGEQYFGPGTRLTVT.

Comment on this clone: An end of the junction differs from the germline gene, which may be a read error. The rearrangement joins TRBV7-9 to TRBJ2-5, with 10 bases matching TRBD2. This CDR3 has 16 amino acids. CDR1 and CDR2 from the germline V gene are SEHNR and FQNEAQ (reference sequence). DNA for the CDR3: TGTTCCAGCAGCTTAGCCACCCCTAGCGGGAGTGAGACCCAGTACTTC. Translating gives CSSSLATPSGSETQYF.

This clone was seen a few times. The J gene is TRBJ2-1, the V gene TRBV19; TRBD2 matches at 8 bases. V shed 8 bases and J 0 bases; nucleotides not matched to a gene: 3. CDR1 is LNHDA, CDR2 SQIVND, per germline (reference sequence). The CDR3 length is 14 residues. The CDR3 spells CASRGGDSYNEQFF. In nucleotides, the CDR3 is TGTGCCAGTCGGGGGGGAGACTCCTACAATGAGCAGTTCTTC.

The rearrangement joins TRBV10-3 to TRBJ2-7; TRBD2 aligns across 7 bases. The CDR3 has 14 residues. Per the germline V gene, CDR1 is ENHRY and CDR2 is SYGVKD. The ends lost 0 bases at V and 3 bases at J; junction bases unmatched: 2. The CDR3 spells CAISESSGGYEQYF. CDR3 nucleotides: TGTGCCATCAGTGAGTCGTCGGGGGGCTACGAGCAGTACTTC.

This clone was seen once. The chain joins TRBV15 to TRBJ1-4; no firm D call. Germline lookup yields CDR1 LNHNV and CDR2 YYDKDF (reference sequence). The CDR3 totals 18 residues. The V end was cut by 3 bases, the J end by 2 bases, with 19 bases between. The CDR3 reads CATSSAYARLGTNEKLFF. The CDR3 coding sequence is TGTGCCACCAGCAGTGCCTACGCCCGCCTCGGGACTAATGAAAAACTGTTTTTT.

J is TRBJ2-2 and V is TRBV7-9, with 9 bases aligning to TRBD1. This CDR3 has 15 residues. V lost 4 bases to trimming and J lost 7 bases; unmatched junction nucleotides: 7. Germline V CDR1 and CDR2: SEHNR, FQNEAQ (reference sequence). CDR3 region: CASSSRTGEIGELFF. For the CDR3, the DNA is TGTGCCAGCAGCTCCCGGACAGGGGAGATCGGGGAGCTGTTTTTT.

This chain uses TRBV6-6 with TRBJ1-6; tentative D call: TRBD1 (5 bases). This CDR3 has 15 amino acids. Trimming pared 5 bases from V and 8 bases from J, leaving 16 bases between. From germline, CDR1 is MNHNY and CDR2 SVGAGI (reference sequence). The CDR3 spells CASSPRGRGDSPLHF. CDR3 DNA: TGTGCCAGCAGTCCTCGGGGGAGAGGAGATTCACCCCTCCACTTT.

This chain uses TRBV29-1 with TRBJ1-1; D uncertain. V dropped 6 bases and J dropped 0 bases, with 8 bases sitting between them. The V gene's germline CDR1 is SQVTM and CDR2 ANQGSEA. The CDR3 spans 12 residues. This CDR3 is CSVRELNTEAFF. In nucleotides, the CDR3 is TGCAGCGTCCGGGAGTTGAACACTGAAGCTTTCTTT.

This chain links TRBV6-5 with TRBJ1-5; weak D call: TRBD1 (5 bases). Trimming removed 2 bases at V and 7 bases at J, with 12 bases between. The CDR3 spans 14 residues. Germline V lookup: CDR1 MNHEY, CDR2 SVGAGI. The DNA for the CDR3 is TGTGCCAGCAGTTACCTCGCTAGGGGACAGCCCCAGCATTTT. This encodes CASSYLARGQPQHF.